This T cell receptor beta chain is drawn from a study of neurological immune-mediated disorders. General study results and limits: The multiple sclerosis repertoire cluster was not associated with any clinical or MRI feature, with the authors stating that larger cohorts are needed.

MiXCR, run by TCRdb on the 5' RACE reads, gives a single entry per CDR3 protein. The data contain tens of thousands of distinct CDR3 sequences, around 2.3% of them singletons. The length of the CDR3 is 14 residues. Looked up from germline, CDR1 is SGDLS and CDR2 is YYNGEE. V was shortened by 4 bases and J by 4 bases, with 14 bases between the two germline ends. This clonotype was counted at least ten times. What it binds is not known. The sample was PBMCs. The genes are TRBV9 and TRBJ1-1; D unclear. The clonotype originates from a man between 50 and 59 years old with multiple sclerosis. CDR3 in amino acids: CASSPRLDGTEAFF. Here the CDR3 DNA reads TGTGCCAGCAGCCCAAGACTTGACGGCACTGAAGCTTTCTTT.